The count of the clone carrying this TCR beta chain is one. Its cognate antigen is unknown. The data originate from a study of shared clonotypes between healthy human individuals. General observations from the study: Sharing across several donors was seen in roughly 5.2% of naive CD4 clonotypes.

The V gene's germline CDR1 is MDHEN and CDR2 SYDVKM. Trimming shortened V by 5 bases and J by 6 bases, and 12 bases separated the two germline ends. There are 13 residues in the CDR3. Assay runs were performed at deep level. The method was immunoSEQ multiplex PCR; TCRdb's version includes in-frame clones alone and lacks a portion of them. The sample yields over 750,000 clones, 90% to 98% seen once. The naive CD8 population came from CD45RO-negative cells selected for CCR7, without terminally differentiated effector memory CD45RA+ cells. This TCR came from a man aged 30 to 45 in good health. The chain links TRBV28 to TRBJ2-3; tentative D call: TRBD2 (5 bases). Sample: naive CD8+ T cells sorted from blood. As DNA, the CDR3 is TGTGCCAGCAGTATCAGAATAGCGGATACGCAGTATTTT. As protein: CASSIRIADTQYF.